Listed below are T cell receptor beta chains from one sample, sequenced in a study of a mutant IDH1 vaccine in newly diagnosed glioma. Sequencing was performed with immunoSEQ multiplex PCR; in TCRdb, only in-frame clones are kept and a portion is missing. The sample carries roughly 41,000 clones, more than 90% recorded once. Sequences were derived from PBMCs, sampled from a glioma patient treated with radiotherapy, temozolomide or both. The receptor set was obtained from a man aged 18 to 30 with glioma. The CDR3 runs from the conserved cysteine through the conserved F or W. Each record gives: D gene, V gene, clone size, J gene, CDR3 DNA, CDR3 protein. D genes are given only for firm matches. Rows give clone size only sometimes, using once, few, many, or a class for an expanded clone.

d_gene: .
v_gene: TRBV5-1
abundance: .
j_gene: TRBJ2-1
CDR3nt: TGCGCCAGCAGCTCGACTGCGAAGGGTGGGGAGCAGTTCTTC
CDR3aa: CASSSTAKGGEQFF

d_gene: TRBD1
v_gene: TRBV15
abundance: .
j_gene: TRBJ2-7
CDR3nt: TGTGCCACCAGCAGTAGACAGGGGGGCGACGAGCAGTACTTC
CDR3aa: CATSSRQGGDEQYF

d_gene: .
v_gene: TRBV5-6
abundance: .
j_gene: TRBJ1-4
CDR3nt: TGTGCCAGCAGCTTGAACGGGGTTGGCTCGGGTGAAAAACTGTTTTTT
CDR3aa: CASSLNGVGSGEKLFF

d_gene: TRBD1
v_gene: TRBV4-1
abundance: .
j_gene: TRBJ2-7
CDR3nt: TGCGCCAGCAGCCCAGGGGGTGGGACAGTAATCTACGAGCAGTACTTC
CDR3aa: CASSPGGGTVIYEQYF

d_gene: .
v_gene: TRBV5-5
abundance: .
j_gene: TRBJ1-2
CDR3nt: TGTGCCAGCAGTCCGAGCGGTGCGGCCTATGGCTACACCTTC
CDR3aa: CASSPSGAAYGYTF

d_gene: TRBD2
v_gene: TRBV4-3
abundance: once
j_gene: TRBJ2-2
CDR3nt: TGCGCCAGCAGCCCGGGACTAACGAACACCGGGGAGCTGTTTTTT
CDR3aa: CASSPGLTNTGELFF

d_gene: TRBD1
v_gene: TRBV5-1
abundance: .
j_gene: TRBJ2-7
CDR3nt: TGCGCCAGCAGTTACGGGACAGGAGTAGGCTACGAGCAGTACTTC
CDR3aa: CASSYGTGVGYEQYF

d_gene: .
v_gene: TRBV5-1
abundance: .
j_gene: TRBJ1-4
CDR3nt: TGCGCCAGCAGCTTGTTGGGGATTGCTAATGAAAAACTGTTTTTT
CDR3aa: CASSLLGIANEKLFF

d_gene: .
v_gene: TRBV6-6
abundance: .
j_gene: TRBJ2-1
CDR3nt: TGTGCCAGCAGCCAAAATGAGCAGTTCTTC
CDR3aa: CASSQNEQFF

d_gene: .
v_gene: TRBV6-1
abundance: .
j_gene: TRBJ2-3
CDR3nt: TGTGCCAGCAGTGGGAAAGGAACTATCGTAGGTACAGATACGCAGTATTTT
CDR3aa: CASSGKGTIVGTDTQYF

d_gene: .
v_gene: TRBV7-3
abundance: .
j_gene: TRBJ2-3
CDR3nt: TGTGCCAGCAGCTTAAGGGCTGTATCCGATACGCAGTATTTT
CDR3aa: CASSLRAVSDTQYF

d_gene: .
v_gene: TRBV2
abundance: .
j_gene: TRBJ2-7
CDR3nt: TGTGCCAGCAGTGAAAACTACGAGCAGTACTTC
CDR3aa: CASSENYEQYF

d_gene: .
v_gene: TRBV28
abundance: .
j_gene: TRBJ1-5
CDR3nt: TGTGCCAGCAGCAAAACCCCCGACAGGCCCCAGCATTTT
CDR3aa: CASSKTPDRPQHF

d_gene: TRBD2
v_gene: TRBV18
abundance: .
j_gene: TRBJ2-7
CDR3nt: TGTGCCAGCTCACCCCAATCGGCTAGCGGGAGTTACGAGCAGTACTTC
CDR3aa: CASSPQSASGSYEQYF

d_gene: .
v_gene: TRBV30
abundance: .
j_gene: TRBJ1-2
CDR3nt: TGTGCCTGGAGTGTAGGACGGCCGGGGGGCTACACCTTC
CDR3aa: CAWSVGRPGGYTF

d_gene: .
v_gene: TRBV30
abundance: .
j_gene: TRBJ1-1
CDR3nt: TGTGCCTGGAGTGTACGGGCAGGAGTTATGAACACTGAAGCTTTCTTT
CDR3aa: CAWSVRAGVMNTEAFF

d_gene: .
v_gene: TRBV30
abundance: .
j_gene: TRBJ1-3
CDR3nt: TGTGCCTGGGGGGGTGGAAACACCATATATTTT
CDR3aa: CAWGGGNTIYF

d_gene: .
v_gene: TRBV4-2
abundance: .
j_gene: TRBJ2-2
CDR3nt: TGTGCCAGCAGCCAATCGGGACACGGCAACACCGGGGAGCTGTTTTTT
CDR3aa: CASSQSGHGNTGELFF

d_gene: .
v_gene: TRBV7-2
abundance: .
j_gene: TRBJ1-1
CDR3nt: TGTGCCAGCAGCTCCGACGGTGGGTCCGCCGGAGAAGCTTTCTTT
CDR3aa: CASSSDGGSAGEAFF

d_gene: TRBD1
v_gene: TRBV7-2
abundance: .
j_gene: TRBJ2-7
CDR3nt: TGTGCCAGCAGCTTAACAGGGGACGAGCAGTACTTC
CDR3aa: CASSLTGDEQYF

d_gene: .
v_gene: TRBV5-1
abundance: .
j_gene: TRBJ1-1
CDR3nt: TGCGCCAGCAGCTTGGACCCCAACACTGAAGCTTTCTTT
CDR3aa: CASSLDPNTEAFF

d_gene: .
v_gene: TRBV4-3
abundance: few
j_gene: TRBJ2-6
CDR3nt: TGCGCCAGCAGCCAAGTAGGAGAAGAGGCCAACGTCCTGACTTTC
CDR3aa: CASSQVGEEANVLTF

d_gene: .
v_gene: TRBV19
abundance: few
j_gene: TRBJ1-1
CDR3nt: TGTGCCAGTAAACCCGATGGTGTTCAGGGGAACACTGAAGCTTTCTTT
CDR3aa: CASKPDGVQGNTEAFF

d_gene: .
v_gene: TRBV19
abundance: .
j_gene: TRBJ1-5
CDR3nt: TGTGCCAGTAGTGGTGGAGACCGCTCCTTCAATCAGCCCCAGCATTTT
CDR3aa: CASSGGDRSFNQPQHF

d_gene: .
v_gene: TRBV27
abundance: once
j_gene: TRBJ1-1
CDR3nt: TGTGCCAGCAGTCTAGACAGGAGCTGGGTTGTAGCTTTCTTT
CDR3aa: CASSLDRSWVVAFF

d_gene: .
v_gene: TRBV4-1
abundance: .
j_gene: TRBJ2-1
CDR3nt: TGCGCCAGCAGCGAAATCCATGGGAAGAGCGACGACTACAATGAGCAGTTCTTC
CDR3aa: CASSEIHGKSDDYNEQFF

d_gene: .
v_gene: TRBV7-8
abundance: .
j_gene: TRBJ2-2
CDR3nt: TGTGCCAGCAGAGGACGGACGAACACCGGGGAGCTGTTTTTT
CDR3aa: CASRGRTNTGELFF

d_gene: .
v_gene: TRBV29-1
abundance: .
j_gene: TRBJ1-1
CDR3nt: TGCAGCGTTGTGTCCAGGGCAACTGAAGCTTTCTTT
CDR3aa: CSVVSRATEAFF

d_gene: .
v_gene: TRBV18
abundance: .
j_gene: TRBJ1-1
CDR3nt: TGTGCCAGCTCATGGAAGGTTTATAACACTGAAGCTTTCTTT
CDR3aa: CASSWKVYNTEAFF

d_gene: .
v_gene: TRBV25-1
abundance: .
j_gene: TRBJ1-1
CDR3nt: TGTGCCAGCAGTGAATTGGGCAGGGGAGCTTTCTTT
CDR3aa: CASSELGRGAFF

d_gene: .
v_gene: TRBV4-1
abundance: .
j_gene: TRBJ2-7
CDR3nt: TGCGCCAGCAGCCAAGGACGAGGGTTGAGCTCCTACGAGCAGTACTTC
CDR3aa: CASSQGRGLSSYEQYF